This record covers a single TCR beta chain. These data originate in a study of identical twins. Template switching added a universal primer binding site, and final cDNA carried unique molecular identifiers. TCRdb reanalysed the 5' RACE reads using MiXCR and keeps one entry per CDR3 protein. The sample holds nearly 250,000 distinct CDR3 sequences; roughly 7% are singletons and the top ten take 3% to 4.5%. The junction had 22 bases not matched to a gene; V was cut back by 6 bases and J by 6 bases. The germline gives CDR1 SGHAT, CDR2 FQDESV (reference sequence). There are 18 residues in the CDR3. These same records also appear under a second study, on yellow fever vaccine responses in identical twins. That report adds: Reports say the vaccine T cell response in twins looked partly convergent and partly personalized.

This receptor was obtained from a woman aged 18-29 years in good health. The genes are TRBV11-1 and TRBJ2-7, with TRBD1 matching over 8 bases. Input material: memory (CD45RO+) T cells sorted from blood. The CDR3 here is CASRPTTAGTGHWAEQYF. DNA of the CDR3: TGTGCCAGCAGACCCACCACCGCCGGGACAGGACATTGGGCCGAGCAGTACTTC.